This entry lists 11 T cell receptor beta chains sequenced from one sample in a study of response to subunit inactivated influenza vaccine. TCRdb redid the calling of the RT-PCR reads with MiXCR, one entry per CDR3 protein. The table includes approximately 520,000 distinct CDR3 sequences, around 25% detected once. Sequenced material: CD4+ T cells sorted from PBMCs, taken 5 days after vaccination. These receptors were taken from a man in his fifties or sixties who received an inactivated influenza vaccine.

V and J are TRBV6-1 and TRBJ1-5; D remains ambiguous. The CDR3 covers 13 residues. CDR1 is MNHNS, CDR2 SASEGT, per germline. Between the trimmed V and J ends, which lost 0 bases and 5 bases, there was a span of 5 bases. CDR3 DNA: TGTGCCAGCAGTGAAGCGGGGTATCAGCCCCAGCATTTT. This gives the protein CASSEAGYQPQHF.

This rearrangement joins TRBV4-2 to TRBJ1-1, with TRBD1 identical over 8 bases. CDR1 and CDR2 (germline): LGHNA, YNFKEQ. The CDR3 length is 14 residues. V lost 1 base to trimming and J lost 10 bases; unmatched junction nucleotides: 8. The CDR3 nucleotides read TGTGCCAGCAGCCAAGCAGGACAGGGTCCGTCAGCTTTCTTT. It encodes CASSQAGQGPSAFF.

The chain employs TRBV7-6 and TRBJ2-5, with a tentative D call TRBD1 (6 bases). CDR1 is SGHVS, CDR2 FNYEAQ, per germline. The CDR3 covers 15 residues. The ends were cut back, 1 base at V and 5 bases at J, with 14 bases in the middle. CDR3 sequence: CASSLVTGYRETQYF. The DNA of the CDR3 is TGTGCCAGCAGCTTAGTCACAGGGTATAGGGAGACCCAGTACTTC.

This clonotype was seen a handful of times. The chain is built from TRBV6-1 and TRBJ1-1; perhaps TRBD1 as D (6 bases). The CDR3 sequence is 14 residues long. Germline V gene lookup returns CDR1 MNHNS and CDR2 SASEGT. V shed 5 bases and J shed 10 bases, with 20 bases lying between them. The CDR3 loop is CASSPRDIGSGAFF. CDR3 in DNA: TGTGCCAGCAGTCCCCGGGACATTGGTAGTGGAGCTTTCTTT.

The sample holds a few counts of this clonotype. The chain combines TRBV4-2 with TRBJ2-5; D unclear. V gave up 0 bases and J gave up 2 bases, with 7 bases separating them. CDR3 length: 14 amino acids. The germline V gene has CDR1 LGHNA and CDR2 YNFKEQ. The CDR3 region has the DNA TGTGCCAGCAGCCAAGAAGTACGACAAGAGACCCAGTACTTC. It is translated as CASSQEVRQETQYF.

The V and J genes are TRBV15 and TRBJ1-1; possible D gene TRBD1, 5 bases. The CDR3 totals 15 residues. In germline, CDR1 is LNHNV, CDR2 YYDKDF (reference sequence). With 4 bases removed from V and 4 bases from J, the gap between germline ends came to 16 bases. CDR3 loop: CATSNRGMGRTEAFF. Here the CDR3 DNA reads TGTGCCACCAGCAATAGGGGAATGGGACGCACTGAAGCTTTCTTT.

Comment on this clonotype: Sequence at one end of the junction differs from germline and may be a read error. The gene calls are TRBV7-7 and TRBJ2-3, with D perhaps matching TRBD1 or TRBD2 (5 bases each). Per the germline V gene, CDR1 is SSHAT and CDR2 is FNYEAQ (reference sequence). The CDR3 covers 14 residues. CDR3: CASSPGRNTDTQYF. Written as DNA, the CDR3 is TGTGCTAGCAGCCCGGGACGGAACACAGATACGCAGTATTTT.

This clonotype was observed a few times. CDR3 protein: CASRSSRYQETQYF. The CDR3 DNA reads TGTGCCAGTCGGTCGTCCAGATACCAAGAGACCCAGTACTTC. This chain links TRBV7-2 with TRBJ2-5; D ambiguous. This CDR3 comprises 14 residues. The V end lost 9 bases, the J end lost 0 bases, and 14 bases lay between the germline ends. In germline, CDR1 is SGHTA, CDR2 FQGNSA.

The chain links TRBV7-2 to TRBJ1-1; 7 bases map to TRBD1. This CDR3 spans 14 amino acids. Germline V CDR1 and CDR2: SGHTA, FQGNSA. V lost 6 bases to trimming and J lost 5 bases; unmatched junction nucleotides: 9. CDR3 amino acids: CASSAQGGGTEAFF. DNA of the CDR3: TGTGCCAGCAGTGCCCAGGGGGGTGGTACTGAAGCTTTCTTT.

The chain joins TRBV5-1 to TRBJ2-2; tentatively, D is TRBD2 (5 bases). The V end was cut by 1 base, the J end by 4 bases, with 14 bases between. CDR1 and CDR2 (germline): SGHRS, YFSETQ. This CDR3 spans 16 amino acids. The CDR3 coding sequence is TGCGCCAGCAGCTTGTTCGGGGAGCGCGGCACCGGGGAGCTGTTTTTT. Protein sequence: CASSLFGERGTGELFF.

The V and J genes are TRBV7-2 and TRBJ1-4; D perhaps matches TRBD1 (6 bases). Per the germline V gene, CDR1 is SGHTA and CDR2 is FQGNSA. Deletions cut 5 bases from V and 0 bases from J, with 10 bases between. The CDR3 has 15 residues. The CDR3 sequence: CASSPKGATNEKLFF. The CDR3 DNA is TGTGCCAGCAGCCCAAAGGGGGCAACTAATGAAAAACTGTTTTTT.